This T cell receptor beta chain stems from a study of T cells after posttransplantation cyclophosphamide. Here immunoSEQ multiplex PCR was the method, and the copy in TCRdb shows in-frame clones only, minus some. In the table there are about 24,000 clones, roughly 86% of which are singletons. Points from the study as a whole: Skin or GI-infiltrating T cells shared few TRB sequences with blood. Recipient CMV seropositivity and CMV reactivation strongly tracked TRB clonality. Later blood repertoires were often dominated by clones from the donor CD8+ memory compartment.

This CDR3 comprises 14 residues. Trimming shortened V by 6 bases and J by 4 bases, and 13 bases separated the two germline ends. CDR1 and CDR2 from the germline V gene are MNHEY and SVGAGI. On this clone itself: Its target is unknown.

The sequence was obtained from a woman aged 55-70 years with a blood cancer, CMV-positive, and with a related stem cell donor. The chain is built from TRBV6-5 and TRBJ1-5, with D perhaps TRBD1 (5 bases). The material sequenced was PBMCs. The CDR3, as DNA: TGTGCCAGCAGGGATCAGGGCAGGAATCAGCCCCAGCATTTT. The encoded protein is CASRDQGRNQPQHF.